Sequencing of this TCR beta chain was carried out in a study of graft-versus-host responses after intestinal transplantation. On the study more broadly: All recipients were given anti-thymocyte globulin induction, and tacrolimus and steroids were then administered for roughly three years.

Study results and caveats: Graft-donor T cell macrochimerism in patients accompanied high graft-versus-host to host-versus-graft clonal ratios in allografts. GvH clones were found in recipient marrow; some appeared first in ileum or blood.

Profiling relied on immunoSEQ multiplex PCR, and the TCRdb table lists in-frame clones only, not all of them. Here the sample spans 15,000 to 20,000 clones, around 40% being singletons. Germline V lookup: CDR1 LGHNA, CDR2 YNFKEQ. V was shortened by 7 bases and J by 3 bases, with 6 bases between the two germline ends. This CDR3 spans 11 amino acids. The sequence was obtained from a human patient who was an organ donor for intestinal transplantation. Sequenced material: alloreactive CD4+ T cells from a mixed lymphocyte reaction culture, taken before transplantation. Subset noted: CFSE-low proliferating T cells sorted from roughly 6-day pre-transplant mixed lymphocyte reaction (GvH or HvG direction). The chain recombines TRBV4-2 with TRBJ2-5; unclear D gene. The CDR3, as DNA: TGTGCCAGCACCCTGGAAGAGACCCAGTACTTC. It codes for CASTLEETQYF.